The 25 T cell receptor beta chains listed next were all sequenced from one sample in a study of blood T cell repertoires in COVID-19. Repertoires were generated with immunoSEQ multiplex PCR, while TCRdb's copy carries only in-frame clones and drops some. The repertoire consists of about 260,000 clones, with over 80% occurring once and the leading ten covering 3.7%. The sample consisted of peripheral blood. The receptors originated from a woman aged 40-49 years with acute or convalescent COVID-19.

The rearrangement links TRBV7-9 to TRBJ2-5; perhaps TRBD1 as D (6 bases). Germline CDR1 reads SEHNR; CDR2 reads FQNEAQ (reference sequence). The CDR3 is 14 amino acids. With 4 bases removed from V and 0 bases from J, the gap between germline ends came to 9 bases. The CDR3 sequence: CASSWGRYQETQYF. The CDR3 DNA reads TGTGCCAGCAGCTGGGGGCGTTACCAAGAGACCCAGTACTTC.

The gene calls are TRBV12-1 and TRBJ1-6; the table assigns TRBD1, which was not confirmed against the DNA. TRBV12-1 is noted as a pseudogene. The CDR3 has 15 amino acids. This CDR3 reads CASSTTRQGVSPLHF. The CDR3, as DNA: TGTGCCAGCAGCACGACTAGACAGGGTGTTTCACCCCTCCACTTT.

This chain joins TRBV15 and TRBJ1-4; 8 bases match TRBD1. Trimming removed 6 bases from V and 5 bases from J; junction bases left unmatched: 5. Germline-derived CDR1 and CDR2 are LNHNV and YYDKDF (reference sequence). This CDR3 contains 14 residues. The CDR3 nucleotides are TGTGCCACCAGGACCGGGACAGGCAATGAAAAACTGTTTTTT. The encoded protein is CATRTGTGNEKLFF. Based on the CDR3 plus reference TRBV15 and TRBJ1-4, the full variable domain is DAMVIQNPRYQVTQFGKPVTLSCSQTLNHNVMYWYQQKSSQAPKLLFHYYDKDFNNEADTPDNFQSRRPNTSFCFLDIRSPGLGDTAMYLCATRTGTGNEKLFFGSGTQLSVL.

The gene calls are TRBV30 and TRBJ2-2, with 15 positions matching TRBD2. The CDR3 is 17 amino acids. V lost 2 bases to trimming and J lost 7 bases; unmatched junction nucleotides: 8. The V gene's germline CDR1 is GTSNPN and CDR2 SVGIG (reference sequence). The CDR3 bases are TGTGCCTGGAGTCCGGGACTAGCGGGGGGACTCGGCGGGGAGCTGTTTTTT. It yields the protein CAWSPGLAGGLGGELFF.

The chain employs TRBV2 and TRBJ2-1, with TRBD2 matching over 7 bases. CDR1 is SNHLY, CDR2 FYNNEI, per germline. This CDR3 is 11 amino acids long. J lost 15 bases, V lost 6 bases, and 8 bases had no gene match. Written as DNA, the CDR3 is TGTGCCAGCAGGGATACGGGGAGGGCGTTCTTC. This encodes CASRDTGRAFF. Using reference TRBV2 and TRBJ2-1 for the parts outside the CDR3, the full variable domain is EPEVTQTPSHQVTQMGQEVILRCVPISNHLYFYWYRQILGQKVEFLVSFYNNEISEKSEIFDDQFSVERPDGSNFTLKIRSTKLEDSAMYFCASRDTGRAFFGPGTRLTVL.

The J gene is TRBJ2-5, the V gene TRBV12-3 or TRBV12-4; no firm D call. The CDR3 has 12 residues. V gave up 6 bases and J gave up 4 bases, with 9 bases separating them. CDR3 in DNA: TGTGCCAGCAGGGTTGGCGGAGAGACCCAGTACTTC. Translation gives CASRVGGETQYF.

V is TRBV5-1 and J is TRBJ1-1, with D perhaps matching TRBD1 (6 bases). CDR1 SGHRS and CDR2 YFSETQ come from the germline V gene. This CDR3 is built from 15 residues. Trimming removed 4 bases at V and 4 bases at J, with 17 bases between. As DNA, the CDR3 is TGCGCCAGCAGCGTGAACAGGGCTCCAAGCACTGAAGCTTTCTTT. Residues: CASSVNRAPSTEAFF.

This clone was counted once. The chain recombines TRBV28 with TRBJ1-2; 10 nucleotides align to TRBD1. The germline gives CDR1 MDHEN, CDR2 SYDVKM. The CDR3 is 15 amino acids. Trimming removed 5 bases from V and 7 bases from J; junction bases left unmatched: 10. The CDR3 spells CASSNSDRGRGGYTF. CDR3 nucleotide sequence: TGTGCCAGCAGTAACTCCGACAGGGGGCGGGGTGGCTACACCTTC.

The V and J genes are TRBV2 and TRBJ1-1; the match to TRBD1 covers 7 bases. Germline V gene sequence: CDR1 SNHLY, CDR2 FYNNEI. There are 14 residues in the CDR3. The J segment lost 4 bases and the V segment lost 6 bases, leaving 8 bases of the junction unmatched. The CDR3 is CASRTGQAGTEAFF. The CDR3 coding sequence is TGTGCCAGCAGGACTGGACAGGCGGGCACTGAAGCTTTCTTT.

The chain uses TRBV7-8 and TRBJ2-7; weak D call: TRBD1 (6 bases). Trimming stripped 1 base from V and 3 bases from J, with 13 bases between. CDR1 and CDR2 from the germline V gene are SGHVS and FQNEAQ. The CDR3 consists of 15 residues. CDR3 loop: CASSLEGDGVYEQYV. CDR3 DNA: TGTGCCAGCAGCTTAGAGGGGGACGGAGTCTACGAGCAGTACGTC.

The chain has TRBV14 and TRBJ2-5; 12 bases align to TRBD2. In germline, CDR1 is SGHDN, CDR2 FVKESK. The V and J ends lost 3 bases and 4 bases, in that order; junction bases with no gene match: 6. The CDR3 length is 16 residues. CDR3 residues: CASSQLAGGPGETQYF. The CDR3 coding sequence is TGTGCCAGCAGCCAGCTAGCGGGGGGGCCGGGAGAGACCCAGTACTTC.

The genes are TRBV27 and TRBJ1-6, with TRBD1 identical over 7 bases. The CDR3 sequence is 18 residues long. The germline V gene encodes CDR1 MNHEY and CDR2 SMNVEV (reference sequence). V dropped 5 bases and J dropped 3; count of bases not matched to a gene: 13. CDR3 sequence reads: CASSPEGAPRGYNSPLHF. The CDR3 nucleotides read TGTGCCAGCAGTCCCGAGGGGGCACCCCGGGGCTATAATTCACCCCTCCACTTT.

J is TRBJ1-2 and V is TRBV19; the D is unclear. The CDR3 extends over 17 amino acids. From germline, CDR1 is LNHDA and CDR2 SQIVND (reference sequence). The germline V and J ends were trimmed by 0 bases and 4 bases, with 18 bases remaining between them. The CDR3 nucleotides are TGTGCCAGTAGTATAGATCTGGAGACGGAGTTCACCTATGGCTACACCTTC. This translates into CASSIDLETEFTYGYTF.

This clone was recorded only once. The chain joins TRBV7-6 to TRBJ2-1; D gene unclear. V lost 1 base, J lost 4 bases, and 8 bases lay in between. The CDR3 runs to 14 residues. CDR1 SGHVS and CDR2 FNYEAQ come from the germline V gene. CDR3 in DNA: TGTGCCAGCAGCTTAGGCGGCGTATACAATGAGCAGTTCTTC. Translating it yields CASSLGGVYNEQFF.

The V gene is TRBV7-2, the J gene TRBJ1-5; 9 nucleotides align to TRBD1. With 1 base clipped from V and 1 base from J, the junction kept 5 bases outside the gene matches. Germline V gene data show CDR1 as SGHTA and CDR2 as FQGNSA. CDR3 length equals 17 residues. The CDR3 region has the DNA TGTGCCAGCAGCTTAGGCACCACAGGGGGCAGCAATCAGCCCCAGCATTTT. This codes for CASSLGTTGGSNQPQHF.

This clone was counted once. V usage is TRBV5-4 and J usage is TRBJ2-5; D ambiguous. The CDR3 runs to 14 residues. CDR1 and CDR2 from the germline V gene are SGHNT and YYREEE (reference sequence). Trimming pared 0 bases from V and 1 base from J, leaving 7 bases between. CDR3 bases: TGTGCCAGCAGCTTGGGTGCAGGCCAAGAGACCCAGTACTTC. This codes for CASSLGAGQETQYF.

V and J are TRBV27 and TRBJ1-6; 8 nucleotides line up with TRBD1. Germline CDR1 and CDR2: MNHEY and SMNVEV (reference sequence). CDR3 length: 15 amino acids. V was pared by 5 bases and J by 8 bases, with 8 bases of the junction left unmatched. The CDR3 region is CASSLLGTGYSPLHF. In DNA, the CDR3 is TGTGCCAGCAGTCTCCTAGGGACAGGATATTCACCCCTCCACTTT.

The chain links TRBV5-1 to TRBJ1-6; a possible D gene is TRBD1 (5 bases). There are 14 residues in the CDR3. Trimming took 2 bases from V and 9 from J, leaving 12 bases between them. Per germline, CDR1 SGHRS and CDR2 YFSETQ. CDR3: CASSFRGLPSPLHF. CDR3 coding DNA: TGCGCCAGCAGCTTCCGGGGACTACCTTCACCCCTCCACTTT.

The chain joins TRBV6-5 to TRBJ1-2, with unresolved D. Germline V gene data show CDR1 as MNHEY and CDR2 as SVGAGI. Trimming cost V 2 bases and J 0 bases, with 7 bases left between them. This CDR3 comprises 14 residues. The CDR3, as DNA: TGTGCCAGCAGTTACGCGGCAGCTAACTATGGCTACACCTTC. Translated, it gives CASSYAAANYGYTF.

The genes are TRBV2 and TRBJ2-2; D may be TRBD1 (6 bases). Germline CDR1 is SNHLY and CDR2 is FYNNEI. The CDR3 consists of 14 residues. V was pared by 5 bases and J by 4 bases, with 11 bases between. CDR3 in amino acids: CASSSRTATGELFF. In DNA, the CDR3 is TGTGCCAGCAGTAGCCGGACAGCCACCGGGGAGCTGTTTTTT.

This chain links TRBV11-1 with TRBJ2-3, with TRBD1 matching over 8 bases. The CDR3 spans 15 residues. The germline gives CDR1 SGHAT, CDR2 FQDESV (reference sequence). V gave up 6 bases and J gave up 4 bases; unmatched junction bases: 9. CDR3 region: CASSYRQGFSDTQYF. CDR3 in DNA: TGTGCCAGCAGTTATCGACAGGGGTTCTCAGATACGCAGTATTTT.

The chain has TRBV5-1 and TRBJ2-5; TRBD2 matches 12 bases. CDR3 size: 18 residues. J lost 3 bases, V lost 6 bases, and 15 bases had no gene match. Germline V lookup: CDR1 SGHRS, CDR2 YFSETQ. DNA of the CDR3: TGCGCCAGCACCTTACGGCCTAGCGGGGGGGCTATAAAAGAGACCCAGTACTTC. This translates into CASTLRPSGGAIKETQYF.

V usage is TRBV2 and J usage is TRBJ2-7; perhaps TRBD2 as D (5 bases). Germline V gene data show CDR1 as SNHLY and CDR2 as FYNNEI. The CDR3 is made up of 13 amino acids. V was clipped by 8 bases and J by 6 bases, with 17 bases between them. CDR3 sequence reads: CASLRNFRGEQYV. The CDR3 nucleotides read TGTGCCAGCCTACGGAACTTTCGGGGCGAGCAGTACGTC.

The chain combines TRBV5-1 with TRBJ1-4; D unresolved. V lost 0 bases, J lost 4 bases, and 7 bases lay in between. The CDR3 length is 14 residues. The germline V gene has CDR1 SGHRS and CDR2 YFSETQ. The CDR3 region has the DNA TGCGCCAGCAGCTTGGCTGAGTATAATGAAAAACTGTTTTTT. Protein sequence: CASSLAEYNEKLFF.

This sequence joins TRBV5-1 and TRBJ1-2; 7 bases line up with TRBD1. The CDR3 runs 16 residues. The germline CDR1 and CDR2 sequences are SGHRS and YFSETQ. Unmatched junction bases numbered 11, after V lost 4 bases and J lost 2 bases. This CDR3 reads CASSPIKGAGNYGYTF. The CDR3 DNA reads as TGCGCCAGCAGCCCGATAAAGGGGGCGGGGAACTATGGCTACACCTTC. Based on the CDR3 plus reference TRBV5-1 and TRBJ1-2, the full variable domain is KAGVTQTPRYLIKTRGQQVTLSCSPISGHRSVSWYQQTPGQGLQFLFEYFSETQRNKGNFPGRFSGRQFSNSRSEMNVSTLELGDSALYLCASSPIKGAGNYGYTFGSGTRLTVV.